One TCR beta chain is described in this entry. Antigen unknown. The CDR3 contains 15 residues. From germline, CDR1 is LGHDT and CDR2 YNNKEL (reference sequence). TCRdb reworked the 5' RACE reads into one entry per CDR3 protein, no DNA. In total, the table holds around 450,000 distinct CDR3 sequences. This sample was included in a study of monozygotic twins with inflammatory bowel disease. Whole-study findings and limits: Fewer clonotypes were shared with others by IBD patients than by healthy twins, especially with disease activity. Any single strong signal or clonotype tied to IBD lacked support.

This TCR was recovered from a human donor with ulcerative colitis or Crohn's disease, or a healthy co-twin of an affected twin (not recorded which). The specimen sequenced was blood. The chain is built from TRBV3-1 and TRBJ2-7; there is no DNA to check the TCRdb D call of TRBD1. The CDR3 reads CASSPAGSSSYEQYF.